The 5 T cell receptor beta chains given below trace back to one sample, sequenced in a study of chemoradiotherapy in HPV16-positive cancers. TCRdb's table, derived via immunoSEQ multiplex PCR, lists solely in-frame clones and lacks some. Altogether about 5,900 clones are present, 70% to 75% being singletons, with the ten largest covering approximately 11%. Sampling was conducted from a patient who underwent chemoradiotherapy. Receptors were obtained from a human donor with HPV-associated anogenital cancer.

The chain employs TRBV7-2 and TRBJ2-3; D remains unclear. V was clipped by 6 bases and J by 3 bases, with 4 bases between them. The length of the CDR3 is 11 residues. Germline CDR1 is SGHTA and CDR2 is FQGNSA. For the CDR3, the DNA is TGTGCCAGCAGGGAAACAGATACGCAGTATTTT. Amino acid sequence: CASRETDTQYF.

The V call is TRBV28, the J call TRBJ2-2; a weak D match, TRBD1 (5 bases). The germline V gene encodes CDR1 MDHEN and CDR2 SYDVKM. The CDR3 is 17 residues long. Trimming took off 5 bases at V and 5 bases at J, with 21 bases between the two ends. CDR3 protein: CASSPLPGRAGTGELFF. The CDR3 nucleotides are TGTGCCAGCAGTCCCCTTCCGGGCAGGGCAGGGACCGGGGAGCTGTTTTTT.

CDR3 sequence: CASSRLAGETQYF. In DNA, the CDR3 is TGTGCCAGCAGCCGACTAGCCGGAGAGACCCAGTACTTC. This rearrangement joins TRBV14 to TRBJ2-5; 7 nucleotides align to TRBD2. There are 13 residues in the CDR3. Germline trimming cut 4 bases from V and 4 bases from J; bases unmatched to any gene: 3. Looked up from germline, CDR1 is SGHDN and CDR2 is FVKESK. The full variable domain, rest sourced from reference TRBV14 and TRBJ2-5, is EAGVTQFPSHSVIEKGQTVTLRCDPISGHDNLYWYRRVMGKEIKFLLHFVKESKQDESGMPNNRFLAERTGGTYSTLKVQPAELEDSGVYFCASSRLAGETQYFGPGTRLLVL.

The gene calls are TRBV7-2 and TRBJ2-5; 7 bases map to TRBD1. CDR3 size: 14 residues. CDR1 and CDR2 from the germline V gene are SGHTA and FQGNSA. V lost 5 bases and J lost 4; bases outside the gene matches: 7. As DNA, the CDR3 is TGTGCCAGCAGCCGAGGGGGCGTGGGAGAGACCCAGTACTTC. Protein product: CASSRGGVGETQYF.

The rearrangement links TRBV7-2 to TRBJ2-7; TRBD1 aligns across 9 bases. V gave up 2 bases and J gave up 5 bases; unmatched junction bases: 1. The germline V gene has CDR1 SGHTA and CDR2 FQGNSA. The CDR3 loop spans 13 amino acids. The CDR3 nucleotides are TGTGCCAGCAGCTTAAGGGACAGGGACGAGCAGTACTTC. Translation: CASSLRDRDEQYF.